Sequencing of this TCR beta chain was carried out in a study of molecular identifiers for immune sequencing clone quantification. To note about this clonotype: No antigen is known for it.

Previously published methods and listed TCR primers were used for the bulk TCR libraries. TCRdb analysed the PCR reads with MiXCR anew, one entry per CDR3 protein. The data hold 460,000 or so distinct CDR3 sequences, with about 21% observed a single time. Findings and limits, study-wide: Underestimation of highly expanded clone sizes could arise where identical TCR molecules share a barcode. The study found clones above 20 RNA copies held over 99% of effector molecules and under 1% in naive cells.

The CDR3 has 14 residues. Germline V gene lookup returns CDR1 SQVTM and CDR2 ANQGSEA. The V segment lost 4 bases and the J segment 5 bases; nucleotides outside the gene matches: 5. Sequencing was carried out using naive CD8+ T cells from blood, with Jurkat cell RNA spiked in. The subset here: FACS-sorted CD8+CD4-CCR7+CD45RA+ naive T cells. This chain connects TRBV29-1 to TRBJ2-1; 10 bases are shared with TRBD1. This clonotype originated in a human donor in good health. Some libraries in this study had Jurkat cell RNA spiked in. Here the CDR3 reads CSVAGQGSNNEQFF. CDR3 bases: TGCAGCGTTGCGGGACAGGGGTCGAACAATGAGCAGTTCTTC.